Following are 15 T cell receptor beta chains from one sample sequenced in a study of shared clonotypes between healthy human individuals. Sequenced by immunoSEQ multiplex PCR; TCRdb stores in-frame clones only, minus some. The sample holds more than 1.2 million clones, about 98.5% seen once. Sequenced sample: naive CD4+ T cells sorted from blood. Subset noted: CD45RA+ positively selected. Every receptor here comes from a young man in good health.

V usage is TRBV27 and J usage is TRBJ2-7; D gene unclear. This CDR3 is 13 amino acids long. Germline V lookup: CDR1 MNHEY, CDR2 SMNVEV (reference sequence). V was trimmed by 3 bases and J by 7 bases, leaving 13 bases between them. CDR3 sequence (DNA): TGTGCCAGCAGTTTTTCTTTTGTGAGGGAGCAGTACTTC. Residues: CASSFSFVREQYF.

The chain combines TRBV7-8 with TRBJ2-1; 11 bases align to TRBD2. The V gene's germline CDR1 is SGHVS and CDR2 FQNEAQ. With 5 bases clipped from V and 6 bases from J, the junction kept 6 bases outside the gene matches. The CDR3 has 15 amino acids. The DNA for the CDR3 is TGTGCCAGCAGCGCAACTAGCGGGAGAGCCAATGAGCAGTTCTTC. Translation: CASSATSGRANEQFF. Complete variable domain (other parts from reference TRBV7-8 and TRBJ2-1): GAGVSQSPRYKVAKRGQDVALRCDPISGHVSLFWYQQALGQGPEFLTYFQNEAQLDKSGLPSDRFFAERPEGSVSTLKIQRTQQEDSAVYLCASSATSGRANEQFFGPGTRLTVL.

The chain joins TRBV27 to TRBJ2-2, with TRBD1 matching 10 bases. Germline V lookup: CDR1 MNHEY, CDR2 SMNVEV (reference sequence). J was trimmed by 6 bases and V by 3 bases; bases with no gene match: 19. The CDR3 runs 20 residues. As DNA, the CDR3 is TGTGCCAGCAGTTTTCGATCTTTTGCCCCGGGACAGGGGTTTGCCGGGGAGCTGTTTTTT. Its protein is CASSFRSFAPGQGFAGELFF.

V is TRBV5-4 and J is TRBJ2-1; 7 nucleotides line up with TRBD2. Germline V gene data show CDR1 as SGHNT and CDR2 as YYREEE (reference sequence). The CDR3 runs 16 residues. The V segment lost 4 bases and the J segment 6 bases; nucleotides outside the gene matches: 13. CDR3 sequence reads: CASSRKRGEGSNEQFF. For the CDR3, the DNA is TGTGCCAGCAGCAGAAAGCGAGGGGAGGGGAGCAATGAGCAGTTCTTC.

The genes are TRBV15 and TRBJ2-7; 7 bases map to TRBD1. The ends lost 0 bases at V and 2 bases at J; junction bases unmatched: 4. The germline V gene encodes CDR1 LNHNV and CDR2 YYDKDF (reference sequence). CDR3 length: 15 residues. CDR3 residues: CATSRDSTGAYEQYF. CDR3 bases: TGTGCCACCAGCAGAGATAGTACAGGGGCCTACGAGCAGTACTTC. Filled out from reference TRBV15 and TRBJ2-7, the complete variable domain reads DAMVIQNPRYQVTQFGKPVTLSCSQTLNHNVMYWYQQKSSQAPKLLFHYYDKDFNNEADTPDNFQSRRPNTSFCFLDIRSPGLGDTAMYLCATSRDSTGAYEQYFGPGTRLTVT.

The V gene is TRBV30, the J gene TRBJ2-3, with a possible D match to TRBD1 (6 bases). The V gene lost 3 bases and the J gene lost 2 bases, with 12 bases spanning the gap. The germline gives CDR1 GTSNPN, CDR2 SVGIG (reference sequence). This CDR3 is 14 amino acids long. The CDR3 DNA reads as TGTGCCTGGAGCGGGACACGCTACACAGATACGCAGTATTTT. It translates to CAWSGTRYTDTQYF.

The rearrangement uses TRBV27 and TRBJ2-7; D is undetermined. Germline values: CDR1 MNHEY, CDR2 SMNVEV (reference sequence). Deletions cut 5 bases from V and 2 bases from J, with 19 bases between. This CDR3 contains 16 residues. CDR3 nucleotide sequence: TGTGCCAGCAGTCTCCTCGCTCGTGGCCAACCCTACGAGCAGTACTTC. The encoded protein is CASSLLARGQPYEQYF.

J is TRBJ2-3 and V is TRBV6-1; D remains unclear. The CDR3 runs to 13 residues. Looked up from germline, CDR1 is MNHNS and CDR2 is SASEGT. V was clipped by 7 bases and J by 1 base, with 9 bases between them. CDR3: CASNPPGTDTQYF. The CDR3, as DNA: TGTGCCAGCAATCCACCTGGCACAGATACGCAGTATTTT.

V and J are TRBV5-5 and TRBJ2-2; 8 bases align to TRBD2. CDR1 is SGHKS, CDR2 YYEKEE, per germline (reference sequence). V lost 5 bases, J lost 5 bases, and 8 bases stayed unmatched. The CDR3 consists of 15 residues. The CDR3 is CASRLAGLGTGELFF. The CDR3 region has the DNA TGTGCCAGCAGGTTAGCGGGACTCGGGACCGGGGAGCTGTTTTTT.

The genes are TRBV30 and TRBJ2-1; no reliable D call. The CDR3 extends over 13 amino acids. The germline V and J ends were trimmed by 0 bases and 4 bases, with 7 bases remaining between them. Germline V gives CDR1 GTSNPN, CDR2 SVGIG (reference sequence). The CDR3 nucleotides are TGTGCCTGGAGTGTAGGGCCTTACAATGAGCAGTTCTTC. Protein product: CAWSVGPYNEQFF.

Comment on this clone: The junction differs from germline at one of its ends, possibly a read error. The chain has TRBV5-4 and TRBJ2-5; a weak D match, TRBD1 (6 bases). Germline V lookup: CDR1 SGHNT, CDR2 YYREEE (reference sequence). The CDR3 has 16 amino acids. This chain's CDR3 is CATSVAVDSSQETQYF. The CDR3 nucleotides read TGTGCCACCAGCGTAGCCGTGGACAGTTCCCAAGAGACCCAGTACTTC.

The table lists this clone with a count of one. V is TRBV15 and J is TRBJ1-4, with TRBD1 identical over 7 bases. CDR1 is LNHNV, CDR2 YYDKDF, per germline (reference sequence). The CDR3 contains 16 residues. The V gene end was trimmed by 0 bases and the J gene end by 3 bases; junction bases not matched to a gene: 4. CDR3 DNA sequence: TGTGCCACCAGCAGAGATCATCAGGGGGCTAATGAAAAACTGTTTTTT. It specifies CATSRDHQGANEKLFF.

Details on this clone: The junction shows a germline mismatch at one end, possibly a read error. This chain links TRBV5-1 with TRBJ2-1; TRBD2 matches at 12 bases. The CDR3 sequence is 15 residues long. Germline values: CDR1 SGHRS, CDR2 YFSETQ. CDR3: CASSRTSGKYNEQFF. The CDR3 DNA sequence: TGTGCCAGCAGCCGGACTAGCGGGAAGTACAATGAGCAGTTCTTC. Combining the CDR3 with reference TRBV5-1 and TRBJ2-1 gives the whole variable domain KAGVTQTPRYLIKTRGQQVTLSCSPISGHRSVSWYQQTPGQGLQFLFEYFSETQRNKGNFPGRFSGRQFSNSRSEMNVSTLELGDSALYLCASSRTSGKYNEQFFGPGTRLTVL.

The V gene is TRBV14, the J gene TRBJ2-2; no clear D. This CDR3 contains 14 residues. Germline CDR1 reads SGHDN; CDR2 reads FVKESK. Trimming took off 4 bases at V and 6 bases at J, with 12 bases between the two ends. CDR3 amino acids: CASSLARIAGELFF. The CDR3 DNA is TGTGCCAGCAGCCTAGCTAGAATAGCCGGGGAGCTGTTTTTT. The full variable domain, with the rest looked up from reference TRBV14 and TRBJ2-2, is EAGVTQFPSHSVIEKGQTVTLRCDPISGHDNLYWYRRVMGKEIKFLLHFVKESKQDESGMPNNRFLAERTGGTYSTLKVQPAELEDSGVYFCASSLARIAGELFFGEGSRLTVL.

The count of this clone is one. In DNA, the CDR3 is TGTGCCAGCAGTCGTCGGAGAGGGAACTATGGCTACACCTTC. Its translation: CASSRRRGNYGYTF. V and J are TRBV6-4 and TRBJ1-2; no firm D call. V lost 5 bases and J lost 2, with 12 bases in between. Per germline, CDR1 MRHNA and CDR2 SNTAGT. CDR3 length equals 14 residues.